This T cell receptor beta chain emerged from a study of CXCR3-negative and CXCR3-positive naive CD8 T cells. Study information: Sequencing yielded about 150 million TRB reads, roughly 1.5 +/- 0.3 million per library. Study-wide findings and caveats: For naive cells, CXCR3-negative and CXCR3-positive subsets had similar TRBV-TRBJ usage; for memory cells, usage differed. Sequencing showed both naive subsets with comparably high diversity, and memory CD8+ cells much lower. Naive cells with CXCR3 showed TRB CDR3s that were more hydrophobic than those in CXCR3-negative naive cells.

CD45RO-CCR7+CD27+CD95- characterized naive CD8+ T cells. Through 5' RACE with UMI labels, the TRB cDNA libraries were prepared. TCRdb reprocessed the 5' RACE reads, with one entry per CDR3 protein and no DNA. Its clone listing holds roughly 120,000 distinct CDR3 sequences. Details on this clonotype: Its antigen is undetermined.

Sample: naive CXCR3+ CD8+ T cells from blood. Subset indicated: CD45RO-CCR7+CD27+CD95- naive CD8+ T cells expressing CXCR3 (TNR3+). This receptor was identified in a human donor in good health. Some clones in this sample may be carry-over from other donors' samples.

The CDR3 protein is CATSDRESLHEQFF. This chain joins TRBV24-1 and TRBJ2-1; without DNA, the TCRdb call of TRBD1 cannot be checked. Germline V gene lookup returns CDR1 KGHDR and CDR2 SFDVKD. The CDR3 is 14 amino acids.